This TCR beta chain emerged from a study of regulatory T cells in long-lasting Graves disease (dated by TCRdb to the early 2020s). General notes on the study: Persistent Graves' disease meant more than 5 years of antithyroid drug treatment with TSH receptor autoantibodies that stayed positive. This study used TCR sequencing and RNA sequencing of peripheral blood to compare persistent Graves' disease patients against newly diagnosed Graves' disease patients. The study was conducted in China and was registered as a clinical trial. A total of about 33 samples underwent TCR sequencing, from around 13 patients with persistent Graves' disease and approximately 20 patients with newly diagnosed Graves' disease. Persistent Graves' disease patients in the clinical cohort had taken antithyroid drugs for approximately ten years on average.

Many counts were recorded for this clonotype. Its antigen is still unknown. Base qualities are missing; no much larger clone stands one base away. The method behind the library was multiplex PCR. The sample was run on an Illumina HiSeq 4000. CDR3 regions were amplified by Arm-PCR with iRepertoire HTBI primers to construct TCR beta libraries. Before sequencing, the PCR products underwent gel purification. In the paper's pipeline: Gene usage analysis of CDR3 amino acid clonotypes relied on the approximately 62 TRBV and 15 or so TRBJ segments identified across samples. COPE and FqMerger were used to merge filtered high-quality paired reads into contigs. BLAST was used to align contigs to the IMGT TRBV, TRBD and TRBJ reference genes, and CDR3 was defined following IMGT. Any clonotype with a frequency above 0.1% was counted as a highly expanded clone. Shannon entropy served as the measure of repertoire diversity, while the Gini coefficient captured V-J evenness. Public clonotypes were defined as clonotypes shared by more than one individual. Starting from the raw public reads, TCRdb applied fastp trimming at Q25, assembled clones with MiXCR and retained in-frame beta chains. Every entry covers one CDR3 protein and lists the most common genes and DNA from its rows. The V and J calls were determined by TCRdb, not by the authors. Counted in this sample were about 430,000 distinct CDR3 sequences; roughly 21% of them appeared once. Together, the top ten hold approximately 14% of the sample.

The time point label, as the study defines it: persistent/refractory GD, antithyroid drugs over 5 years with positive TRAb. RNA was extracted from PBMCs in TRIzol for both TCR sequencing and RNA sequencing. Graves' disease was diagnosed according to American Thyroid Association guidelines. Patients for the study were recruited at an endocrinology department in Xi'an, China. From each patient, approximately 9 milliliters of peripheral blood was collected into an EDTA anticoagulant tube. Ficoll Paque Plus density gradient separation was used to isolate PBMCs, and no further T cell sorting was done. An Agilent 2100 Bioanalyzer and agarose gel were used to assess RNA quality, and a NanoDrop 2000 was used to measure RNA concentration. Overall study results and their limits: Persistent disease showed preferential use of TRBV28, TRBJ1-2 and TRBJ2-5, whereas newly diagnosed disease favored TRBV20-1 and TRBJ2-1. Sequencing and analysis were restricted to the TCR beta chain. Peripheral blood alone was examined, since thyroid tissue, which constituted the primary lesion, could not be accessed. The authors acknowledged the small sample size as a limitation that may reduce accuracy. Compared with newly diagnosed patients, persistent Graves' disease patients had lower TCR Shannon entropy and fewer highly expanded clones, which suggests clonal expansion. A larger number of public clonotypes was shared among persistent patients (approximately 3,000) than among newly diagnosed patients (roughly 980).

CDR1 MDHEN and CDR2 SYDVKM were looked up in the germline V gene. The CDR3 sequence holds 12 residues, the cysteine and phenylalanine included. Kept here is only the CDR3 DNA, which spans 36 bases and is read in frame from base 1. V was cut back by 6 bases and J by 1 base, leaving a gap of 7 bases between them. Here the sequenced sample was peripheral blood mononuclear cells (PBMCs), taken when the disease was refractory, from a patient treated with antithyroid drugs. This TCR came from a female donor with Graves disease. The rearranged chain carries TRBV28 and TRBJ2-7; no confident D gene assignment can be made. In nucleotide form, the sequence is TGTGCCAGCAGCTCCATGTCCTACGAGCAGTACTTC. Its protein is CASSSMSYEQYF.